These T cell receptor beta chains were read from a single sample in a study of T cell repertoires in ileal Crohn's disease. TCRdb's table, derived via immunoSEQ multiplex PCR, lists solely in-frame clones and lacks some. The repertoire holds 7,400 or so clones, 55% to 85% seen once, with 9% in the top ten. Material for sequencing was ileal tissue. The receptors stem from an adult with Crohn's disease. The CDR3 runs from the conserved cysteine through the conserved F or W. D genes are given only for firm matches. Some rows have no size entry. The others give once, few or many, or a class for an expanded clone.

d_call,j_call,clone_size,v_call,cdr3_aa,cdr3_nt
TRBD1,TRBJ2-5,once,TRBV9,CASSVGPGTAYRGTQETQYF,TGTGCCAGCAGCGTAGGACCCGGGACAGCCTACCGCGGCACACAAGAGACCCAGTACTTC
NA,TRBJ1-1,few,TRBV7-9,CASSPPRGFTEAFF,TGTGCCAGCAGCCCACCCCGGGGGTTCACTGAAGCTTTCTTT
TRBD1,TRBJ2-3,NA,TRBV6-6,CASSWGQGGSDTQYF,TGTGCCAGCAGTTGGGGACAGGGTGGTTCAGATACGCAGTATTTT
NA,TRBJ1-2,NA,TRBV14,CASSQVESALYGYTF,TGTGCCAGCAGCCAAGTGGAGTCAGCTCTCTATGGCTACACCTTC
NA,TRBJ1-5,few,TRBV7-9,CASSLGSENQPQHF,TGTGCCAGCAGCTTAGGGTCAGAAAATCAGCCCCAGCATTTT
NA,TRBJ1-5,NA,TRBV30,CAWRSQGSNQPQHF,TGTGCCTGGAGATCCCAGGGGAGCAATCAGCCCCAGCATTTT
TRBD2,TRBJ2-7,NA,TRBV2,CASQLLAGGSYEQYF,TGTGCCAGCCAGTTGCTAGCGGGGGGTTCCTACGAGCAGTACTTC
NA,TRBJ1-2,NA,TRBV29-1,CSVELGWGYTF,TGCAGCGTTGAACTGGGCTGGGGCTACACCTTC
TRBD1,TRBJ1-1,NA,TRBV19,CASSITGTGKAFF,TGTGCCAGTAGTATAACCGGGACAGGAAAAGCTTTCTTT
NA,TRBJ2-7,few,TRBV10-2,CASRQGPEQYF,TGCGCCAGCAGACAGGGTCCCGAGCAGTACTTC
NA,TRBJ1-1,NA,TRBV5-1,CASSLVSGPTEAFF,TGCGCCAGCAGCTTGGTTTCAGGGCCCACTGAAGCTTTCTTT
NA,TRBJ2-5,NA,TRBV18,CASQRGRSETQYF,TGTGCCAGCCAACGAGGTAGGAGTGAGACCCAGTACTTC
TRBD2,TRBJ2-7,NA,TRBV28,CASSPRTSGRAVQYF,TGTGCCAGCAGTCCCCGGACTAGCGGGAGGGCCGTGCAGTACTTC
NA,TRBJ1-4,once,TRBV5-1,CASSSDSTNEKLFF,TGCGCCAGCAGCTCGGACAGCACTAATGAAAAACTGTTTTTT
NA,TRBJ2-7,few,TRBV9,CASSVGVGDTLSYEQYF,TGTGCCAGCAGCGTAGGGGTAGGGGACACCCTCTCCTACGAGCAGTACTTC
TRBD2,TRBJ2-3,NA,TRBV6-4,CATAGADTQYF,TGTGCCACCGCGGGAGCAGATACGCAGTATTTT
NA,TRBJ2-1,NA,TRBV4-3,CASSQDYGSGFSYNEQFF,TGCGCCAGCAGCCAAGATTATGGGAGCGGGTTCTCCTACAATGAGCAGTTCTTC
NA,TRBJ2-1,NA,TRBV29-1,CSVEEPGSNEQFF,TGCAGCGTTGAAGAACCGGGGAGCAATGAGCAGTTCTTC
NA,TRBJ2-5,NA,TRBV5-4,CASSFPKPGGETQYF,TGTGCCAGCAGCTTTCCTAAGCCCGGGGGAGAGACCCAGTACTTC
NA,TRBJ1-1,once,TRBV9,CASSGGGLFDTEAFF,TGTGCCAGCAGCGGGGGGGGACTGTTCGACACTGAAGCTTTCTTT
TRBD1,TRBJ2-7,NA,TRBV27,CASSPGTGGTEQYF,TGTGCCAGCAGTCCCGGGACAGGGGGCACCGAGCAGTACTTC
NA,TRBJ1-2,NA,TRBV10-1,CASSYNLNYGYTF,TGCGCCAGCAGCTATAACCTTAACTATGGCTACACCTTC
TRBD2,TRBJ2-7,NA,TRBV6-6,CASSSSGTPYEQYF,TGTGCCAGCAGTTCTAGCGGGACCCCATACGAGCAGTACTTC
TRBD1,TRBJ1-1,NA,TRBV2,CASMGQGEAFF,TGTGCCAGCATGGGACAGGGTGAAGCTTTCTTT
TRBD1,TRBJ2-3,NA,TRBV4-2,CASSRGQGLDTQYF,TGTGCCAGCAGCCGCGGACAGGGCCTAGATACGCAGTATTTT
NA,TRBJ2-5,few,TRBV7-6,CASSPLSGGPQETQYF,TGTGCCAGCAGCCCCCTTTCGGGGGGCCCCCAAGAGACCCAGTACTTC
TRBD2,TRBJ2-5,NA,TRBV6-6,CASSYFSGAETQYF,TGTGCCAGCAGTTACTTTAGCGGGGCAGAGACCCAGTACTTC
TRBD2,TRBJ2-3,NA,TRBV4-3,CASSQEVLAGGRIAADTQYF,TGCGCCAGCAGCCAAGAGGTACTAGCGGGAGGGCGGATCGCCGCAGATACGCAGTATTTT
TRBD1,TRBJ1-1,few,TRBV30,CAWDRGLNTEAFF,TGTGCCTGGGACAGGGGGTTGAACACTGAAGCTTTCTTT
TRBD1,TRBJ2-7,NA,TRBV30,CAWKQGSYEQYF,TGTGCCTGGAAACAGGGGAGCTACGAGCAGTACTTC
TRBD2,TRBJ2-1,NA,TRBV2,CASSAGLAGGYNEQFF,TGTGCCAGCAGTGCGGGACTAGCGGGAGGGTACAATGAGCAGTTCTTC
NA,TRBJ2-4,NA,TRBV5-4,CASSLLGEVIQYF,TGTGCCAGCAGCTTGTTAGGTGAGGTCATTCAGTACTTC
TRBD2,TRBJ2-7,NA,TRBV6-1,CASSAGTSGYEQYF,TGTGCCAGCAGTGCCGGGACTAGCGGATACGAGCAGTACTTC
TRBD1,TRBJ2-3,NA,TRBV5-1,CASSLDRVADTQYF,TGCGCCAGCAGCTTAGACAGGGTGGCAGATACGCAGTATTTT
TRBD2,TRBJ2-7,NA,TRBV7-2,CASSSLAGGHEQYF,TGTGCCAGCAGCTCACTAGCGGGGGGGCACGAGCAGTACTTC
TRBD2,TRBJ2-1,NA,TRBV2,CASSEISGLADNEQFF,TGTGCCAGCAGTGAAATAAGCGGGCTAGCGGACAATGAGCAGTTCTTC
NA,TRBJ1-5,few,TRBV28,CASSSGVWNQPQHF,TGTGCCAGCAGTTCCGGGGTTTGGAATCAGCCCCAGCATTTT